This T cell receptor beta chain was retrieved from a study of blood T cell repertoires in COVID-19. Overall study: Acute and convalescent COVID-19 samples came from the United States, Italy and Spain.

Unmatched junction bases numbered 5, after V lost 4 bases and J lost 5 bases. The CDR3 has 14 residues. Germline CDR1 and CDR2: LGHDT and YNNKEL (reference sequence). Clones were sequenced by immunoSEQ multiplex PCR, and TCRdb holds only the in-frame ones, with some missing. Altogether approximately 170,000 clones are present, around 84% being singletons, with the ten largest covering roughly 3.2%. The sequenced material came from PBMCs or T cells enriched from blood (not recorded which). This clonotype originated in a woman in her twenties or thirties who had recovered from COVID-19. This sequence joins TRBV3-1 (or the pseudogene TRBV3-2) and TRBJ2-1, with 7 bases that match TRBD2. The CDR3 bases are TGTGCCAGCAGCCCGTCAAGCGGGGACAATGAGCAGTTCTTC. As protein: CASSPSSGDNEQFF.